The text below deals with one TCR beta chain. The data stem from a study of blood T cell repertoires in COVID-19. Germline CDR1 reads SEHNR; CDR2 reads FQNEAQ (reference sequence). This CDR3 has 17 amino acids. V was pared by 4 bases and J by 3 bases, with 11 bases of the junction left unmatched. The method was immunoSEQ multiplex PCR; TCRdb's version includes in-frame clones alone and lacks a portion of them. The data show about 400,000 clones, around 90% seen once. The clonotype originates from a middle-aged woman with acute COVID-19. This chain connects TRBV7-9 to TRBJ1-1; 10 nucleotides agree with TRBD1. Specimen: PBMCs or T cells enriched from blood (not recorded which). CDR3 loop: CASSSPRQGAVDTEAFF. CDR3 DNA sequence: TGTGCCAGCAGCTCGCCCCGACAGGGGGCAGTGGACACTGAAGCTTTCTTT.